This T cell receptor (beta chain) derives from a study of blood T cell repertoires in COVID-19. Study information: The analysed material was cDNA or gDNA that came from T cells, B-cell-depleted T cells, or PBMCs.

The V end lost 4 bases, the J end lost 1 base, and 9 bases lay between the germline ends. The V gene's germline CDR1 is SGHAT and CDR2 FQNNGV. The CDR3 totals 14 residues. Libraries were prepared by immunoSEQ multiplex PCR; TCRdb keeps only in-frame clonotypes and omits some of them. The sample carries tens of thousands of clones, approximately 89% recorded once. This TCR came from a human donor in a cohort sampled during active COVID-19. The sequenced material came from peripheral blood. This chain links TRBV11-2 with TRBJ2-3; maybe TRBD2 (6 bases). The DNA of the CDR3 is TGTGCCAGCAGCTCCACGGGGGGCACAGATACGCAGTATTTT. Translated, it gives CASSSTGGTDTQYF.